These T cell receptor beta chains were read from a single sample in a study of control samples from healthy donors and cancer patients. The table came from immunoSEQ multiplex PCR; TCRdb's copy has only in-frame clones and leaves some out. The data contain around 180,000 clones, 94% of them singletons. Sequencing used blood. The receptors stem from a woman aged 18-29 years in good health. Each CDR3 is given with its conserved first and last residue. A D gene is named only where the DNA matches it firmly. Rows give clone size only sometimes, using once, few, many, or a class for an expanded clone.

clone_size d_call j_call cdr3_length v_call cdr3_nt cdr3_aa
once TRBD1 TRBJ1-2 14 TRBV27 TGTGCCAGCAGTTTCAGTCAGGGGGCTAGTGGCTACACCTTC CASSFSQGASGYTF
- - TRBJ2-2 16 TRBV4-1 TGCGCCAGCAGGTCAATCAGTCGGGACAATACCGGGGAGCTGTTTTTT CASRSISRDNTGELFF
- - TRBJ2-7 12 TRBV11-2 TGTGCCAGCAGCTTTCCCACCTACGAGCAGTACTTC CASSFPTYEQYF
- - TRBJ1-1 15 TRBV11-3 TGTGCCAGCAGCCTCCGACGGATTGCGAACACTGAAGCTTTCTTT CASSLRRIANTEAFF
- TRBD1 TRBJ2-5 16 TRBV6-5 TGTGCCAGCAGTTACTCTTTTACAGGGGTGGGCGAGACCCAGTACTTC CASSYSFTGVGETQYF
- TRBD1 TRBJ2-2 17 TRBV9 TGTGCCAGCAGCATCCGGACAGGGGGCGTCCACACCGGGGAGCTGTTTTTT CASSIRTGGVHTGELFF
- TRBD1 TRBJ1-4 15 TRBV11-1 TGTGCCAGCAGCCTTGAGGGACAGAATAATGAAAAACTGTTTTTT CASSLEGQNNEKLFF
- - TRBJ1-6 17 TRBV18 TGTGCCAGCTCCCTCGACAGGAGTGGCTCCTATAATTCACCCCTCCACTTT CASSLDRSGSYNSPLHF
- - TRBJ1-3 16 TRBV19 TGTGCCAGTATACCCCCGGACCGGAGCTCTGGAAACACCATATATTTT CASIPPDRSSGNTIYF
- TRBD1 TRBJ1-1 13 TRBV10-1 TGCGCCAGCATGGGACAGAGTGGCACTGAAGCTTTCTTT CASMGQSGTEAFF
few - TRBJ1-3 16 TRBV18 TGTGCCAGCTCACCGATGCGACAGACTTCTGGAAACACCATATATTTT CASSPMRQTSGNTIYF
once - TRBJ2-4 14 TRBV6-5 TGTGCCAGTATGGCAGGGTACGGAGGAAACATTCAGTACTTC CASMAGYGGNIQYF
- - TRBJ2-7 13 TRBV29-1 TGCAGCGTTCACCCACAGGGCTCCTACGAGCAGTACTTC CSVHPQGSYEQYF
- TRBD1 TRBJ2-3 17 TRBV12-5 TGTGCTAGTGGTTTAAAAGGACAGGGGGCCGCAACAGATACGCAGTATTTT CASGLKGQGAATDTQYF
- - TRBJ2-1 12 TRBV7-9 TGTGCCAGCAGCTCAATAAGGAATGAGCAGTTCTTC CASSSIRNEQFF
- - TRBJ1-5 12 TRBV20-1 TGCAGTGCTGGTGAGGGCGGGCAGCCCCAGCATTTT CSAGEGGQPQHF
- - TRBJ2-1 14 TRBV4-3 TGCGCCAGCAGCCAAGAGTACGCCTACAATGAGCAGTTCTTC CASSQEYAYNEQFF
once - TRBJ1-1 10 TRBV7-9 TGTGCCAGCAGCCCCGCAGAAGCTTTCTTT CASSPAEAFF
- TRBD2 TRBJ2-7 14 TRBV15 TGTGCCACCAGCCTTCGTCGGGGAGGGATCGAGCAGTACTTC CATSLRRGGIEQYF
- - TRBJ2-5 13 TRBV19 TGTGCCAGTAGTATGGAAGGGAGAGAGACCCAGTACTTC CASSMEGRETQYF
- TRBD1 TRBJ1-1 12 TRBV29-1 TGCAGCTCCGGGACAGAGAACACTGAAGCTTTCTTT CSSGTENTEAFF
- - TRBJ2-3 13 TRBV7-2 TGTGCCAGCACCCGGTTTGACGTAGATACGCAGTATTTT CASTRFDVDTQYF
- TRBD2 TRBJ2-7 17 TRBV6-2/TRBV6-3 TGTGCCAGCAGTCTACTAGCGGGAGATCAAGTTTTGGACGAGCAGTACTTC CASSLLAGDQVLDEQYF
few - TRBJ1-2 16 TRBV19 TGTGCCAGTAGTAGAGGGGGTGGAGAGGCTAACTATGGCTACACCTTC CASSRGGGEANYGYTF
- TRBD2 TRBJ2-2 14 TRBV7-3 TGTGCCAGCAGCTTAAGCTTAGCGGGGGAAGAGCTGTTTTTT CASSLSLAGEELFF
- - TRBJ1-2 12 TRBV11-3 TGTGCCAGCAGCCTATGGCTGGGAGGCTACACCTTC CASSLWLGGYTF
- - TRBJ2-2 16 TRBV7-2 TGTGCCAGCAGCTTAGACGGGCGCCTAAACACCGGGGAGCTGTTTTTT CASSLDGRLNTGELFF
- - TRBJ1-1 14 TRBV7-9 TGTGCCAGCAGCTTAATAGGGTTAGGGACTGAAGCTTTCTTT CASSLIGLGTEAFF
- - TRBJ1-3 14 TRBV11-3 TGTGCCAGCAGCTTAGACTTGGGAGGAAACACCATATATTTT CASSLDLGGNTIYF
- TRBD1 TRBJ1-2 13 TRBV12-3/TRBV12-4 TGTGCCAGCAGTTCGGACAGGACGAACGGCTACACCTTC CASSSDRTNGYTF
- - TRBJ1-4 14 TRBV5-1 TGCGCCAGCAGCTGGGCCTCAACTAATGAAAAACTGTTTTTT CASSWASTNEKLFF
- - TRBJ1-2 14 TRBV9 TGTGCCAGCAGCGTAGCTGTTCAGAACTATGGCTACACCTTC CASSVAVQNYGYTF
- TRBD2 TRBJ2-7 14 TRBV7-9 TGTGCCAGCAGCCCTAGCGGGGGAACCTACGAGCAGTACTTC CASSPSGGTYEQYF
- - TRBJ1-4 16 TRBV19 TGTGCCAGTAGCAACACGCTCGGGGGCAAGGTTGAAAAACTGTTTTTT CASSNTLGGKVEKLFF
once TRBD1 TRBJ1-1 16 TRBV6-2/TRBV6-3 TGTGCCAGCAGTTACAAGGCAGGGGGAAAGAACACTGAAGCTTTCTTT CASSYKAGGKNTEAFF
- - TRBJ1-6 13 TRBV7-9 TGTGCCAGCAGTCCTATGACCGGGTGGAATATCCACTTT CASSPMTGWNIHF
- - TRBJ2-3 14 TRBV28 TGTGCCGTTCTTGGAGGGGGCGGCACAGATACGCAGTATTTT CAVLGGGGTDTQYF
- - TRBJ2-1 13 TRBV13 TGTGCCAGCAGCGTGGAGTATTACAATGAGCAGTTCTTC CASSVEYYNEQFF